This T cell receptor (beta chain) was captured by sequencing in a study of cytomegalovirus exposure and HLA in healthy donors. Germline V CDR1 and CDR2: KGHSH, LQKENI. Losses at the gene ends were 4 bases for V and 7 bases for J; bases not matched to a gene: 4. The CDR3 spans 14 residues. A multiplex PCR was run with 60 Vbeta primers and 13 Jbeta primers. Method: immunoSEQ multiplex PCR; TCRdb's copy keeps in-frame clones and lacks some. Among 200,000 to 250,000 clones listed, roughly 80% were seen once. Notes on the study in general: Across donors, sequencing depth was assumed by presence/absence analyses to be roughly uniform. A missense variant in DCLRE1C was later tied to TCR beta V- and J-gene trimming.

In the case of this clone: Antigen: not known. Other DNA sequences in the sample encode the same CDR3.

Sequencing input: PBMCs. The rearrangement links TRBV18 to TRBJ1-6; 7 bases line up with TRBD1. The clonotype originates from a man aged 25 to 45 in good health and CMV-seronegative. Here the CDR3 reads CASSLDRKNSPLHF. CDR3 coding DNA: TGTGCCAGCTCACTGGACAGGAAAAATTCACCCCTCCACTTT.